This section outlines one TCR beta chain sequence together with its context. In the original analysis: Amplification from reference gene primers served as the basis for estimated nucleated cell counts. Measured with immunoSEQ multiplex PCR; TCRdb has only the in-frame clones, and not every one. V, J and clone size are taken as reported in that table, and D and trimming were inferred from the DNA itself. The sample shows roughly 250,000 clones, about 86% of them seen only once. The data belong to a study of blood T cell repertoires in COVID-19. The overall study: Acute-phase and convalescent COVID-19 samples originated in the United States, Italy and Spain. PBMCs, B-cell-depleted T cells, or T cells were the source of the cDNA or gDNA that made up the material.

It was during active infection that Seattle patients were enrolled and then longitudinally followed. The V gene's germline CDR1 is SGHAT and CDR2 FQNNGV. The CDR3 is 14 amino acids. Trimming pared 5 bases from V and 4 bases from J, leaving 14 bases between. This chain joins TRBV11-2 and TRBJ1-1, with a weak D call TRBD1 (5 bases). Sequences were obtained from peripheral blood. This clonotype was obtained from a person aged 70 to 85 with COVID-19, enrolled during active disease. CDR3 residues: CASSPSTVFTEAFF. The CDR3, as DNA: TGTGCCAGCAGCCCCTCGACAGTTTTCACTGAAGCTTTCTTT.